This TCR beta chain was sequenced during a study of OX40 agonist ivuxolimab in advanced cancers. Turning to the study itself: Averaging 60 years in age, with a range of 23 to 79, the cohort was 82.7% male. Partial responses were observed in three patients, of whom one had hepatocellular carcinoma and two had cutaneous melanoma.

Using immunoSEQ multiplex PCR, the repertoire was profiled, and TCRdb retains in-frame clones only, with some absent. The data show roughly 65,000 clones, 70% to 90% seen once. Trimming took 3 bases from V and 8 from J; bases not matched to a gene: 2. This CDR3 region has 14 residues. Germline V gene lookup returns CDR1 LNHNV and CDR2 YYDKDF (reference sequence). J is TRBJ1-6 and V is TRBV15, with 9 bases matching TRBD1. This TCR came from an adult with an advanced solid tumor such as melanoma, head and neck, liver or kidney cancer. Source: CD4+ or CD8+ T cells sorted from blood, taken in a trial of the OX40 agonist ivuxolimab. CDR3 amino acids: CATSSTGGDSPLHF. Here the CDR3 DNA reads TGTGCCACCAGCAGCACAGGGGGCGATTCACCCCTCCACTTT.